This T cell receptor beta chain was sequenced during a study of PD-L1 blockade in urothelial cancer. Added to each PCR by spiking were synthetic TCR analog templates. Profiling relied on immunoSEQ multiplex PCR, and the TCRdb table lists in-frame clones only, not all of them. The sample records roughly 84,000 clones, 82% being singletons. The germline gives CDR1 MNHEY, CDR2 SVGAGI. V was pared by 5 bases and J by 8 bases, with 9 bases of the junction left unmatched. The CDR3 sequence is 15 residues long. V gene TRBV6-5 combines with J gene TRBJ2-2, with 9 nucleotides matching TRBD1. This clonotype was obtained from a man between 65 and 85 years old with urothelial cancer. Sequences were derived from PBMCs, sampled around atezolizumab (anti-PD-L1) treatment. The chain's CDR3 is CASSPQGALSGELFF. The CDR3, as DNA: TGTGCCAGCAGTCCACAGGGGGCGCTTTCGGGGGAGCTGTTTTTT.